The 20 T cell receptor beta chains presented below share a single source sample, sequenced in a study of blood T cell repertoires in COVID-19. Using immunoSEQ multiplex PCR, the repertoire was profiled, and TCRdb retains in-frame clones only, with some absent. In the table there are around 32,000 clones, around 86% of which are singletons. The sequencing sample was made of peripheral blood. The receptors shown here come from a woman aged 80 or over with active or convalescent COVID-19.

The rearrangement uses TRBV20-1 and TRBJ1-1; no clear D gene. With 3 bases removed from V and 7 bases from J, the gap between germline ends came to 18 bases. This CDR3 is 14 amino acids long. Germline CDR1 reads DFQATT; CDR2 reads SNEGSKA (reference sequence). CDR3 in amino acids: CSASQSQAPIEAFF. The CDR3 nucleotides read TGCAGTGCTAGTCAGAGCCAGGCGCCAATTGAAGCTTTCTTT.

This chain joins TRBV6-6 and TRBJ1-5, with TRBD1 matching over 7 bases. V lost 6 bases, J lost 2 bases, and 7 bases stayed unmatched. This CDR3 is 15 amino acids long. Germline V gives CDR1 MNHNY, CDR2 SVGAGI (reference sequence). The CDR3 is CASSLIQGGNQPQHF. CDR3 sequence (DNA): TGTGCCAGCAGCCTTATTCAGGGGGGCAATCAGCCCCAGCATTTT.

This chain connects TRBV7-3 to TRBJ2-1, with 15 bases matching TRBD2. This CDR3 is 15 amino acids long. Looked up from germline, CDR1 is SGHTA and CDR2 is FQGTGA. V lost 5 bases to trimming and J lost 6 bases; unmatched junction nucleotides: 2. The CDR3 DNA sequence: TGTGCCAGCAGCGGGGGACTAGCGGGAGGCAATGAGCAGTTCTTC. Protein product: CASSGGLAGGNEQFF.

V is TRBV6-1 and J is TRBJ2-1; maybe TRBD1 (5 bases). Trimming left V 3 bases short and J 3 bases short, with 9 bases between. The germline gives CDR1 MNHNS, CDR2 SASEGT. The CDR3 has 14 amino acids. CDR3 in DNA: TGTGCCAGCAGTGAGTTAGGGGACTACAATGAGCAGTTCTTC. Translated, it gives CASSELGDYNEQFF.

The V gene is TRBV27, the J gene TRBJ1-1; possible D gene TRBD1, 6 bases. Germline V gives CDR1 MNHEY, CDR2 SMNVEV (reference sequence). The length of the CDR3 is 16 residues. Trimming pared 2 bases from V and 1 base from J, leaving 14 bases between. CDR3 loop: CASSLGGGRGNTEAFF. The CDR3 DNA sequence: TGTGCCAGCAGTTTAGGGGGGGGCAGGGGGAACACTGAAGCTTTCTTT.

The genes are TRBV5-4 and TRBJ2-2; TRBD2 agrees at 14 bases. Germline loops: CDR1 SGHNT, CDR2 YYREEE (reference sequence). With V trimmed by 3 bases and J by 5 bases, 3 bases remained unmatched. There are 16 residues in the CDR3. CDR3 protein: CASSSGLAGDTGELFF. CDR3 DNA: TGTGCCAGCAGCTCGGGACTAGCGGGGGATACCGGGGAGCTGTTTTTT.

The rearrangement uses TRBV4-2 and TRBJ2-5; 10 bases are shared with TRBD2. J was trimmed by 3 bases and V by 2 bases; bases with no gene match: 3. The CDR3 is 15 amino acids. Germline V gives CDR1 LGHNA, CDR2 YNFKEQ. This chain's CDR3 is CASSQTSGMEETQYF. CDR3 DNA: TGTGCCAGCAGCCAAACTAGCGGGATGGAAGAGACCCAGTACTTC.

The V and J genes are TRBV6-5 and TRBJ2-7; a weak D match, TRBD2 (6 bases). Trimming removed 11 bases from V and 0 bases from J, with 17 bases in between. The CDR3 consists of 14 residues. Germline V gives CDR1 MNHEY, CDR2 SVGAGI. In nucleotides, the CDR3 is TGTGCCGGAGGGTACACCCCGAGCTCCTACGAGCAGTACTTC. Translating it yields CAGGYTPSSYEQYF.

This chain joins TRBV7-3 and TRBJ1-1; D gene ambiguous. The CDR3 runs 13 residues. Per the germline V gene, CDR1 is SGHTA and CDR2 is FQGTGA. V was trimmed by 3 bases and J by 1 base, leaving 6 bases between them. For the CDR3, the DNA is TGTGCCAGCAGCTTCCGCGCGAACACTGAAGCTTTCTTT. Its translation is CASSFRANTEAFF. The full variable domain, with the rest looked up from reference TRBV7-3 and TRBJ1-1, is GAGVSQTPSNKVTEKGKYVELRCDPISGHTALYWYRQSLGQGPEFLIYFQGTGAADDSGLPNDRFFAVRPEGSVSTLKIQRTERGDSAVYLCASSFRANTEAFFGQGTRLTVV.

V usage is TRBV6-2 or TRBV6-3 and J usage is TRBJ2-1; 7 bases map to TRBD2. Germline CDR1 and CDR2: MNHEY and SVGEGT. The CDR3 extends over 16 amino acids. J gave up 3 bases and V 5 bases, and 10 bases lay outside the gene matches. This chain's CDR3 is CASSPLPERGYNEQFF. The CDR3 nucleotides are TGTGCCAGCAGTCCCCTCCCCGAGCGGGGCTACAATGAGCAGTTCTTC.

The chain recombines TRBV5-1 with TRBJ2-3, with D possibly being TRBD2 (6 bases). Trimming removed 0 bases at V and 8 bases at J, with 16 bases between. The germline gives CDR1 SGHRS, CDR2 YFSETQ. The CDR3 is 15 amino acids. DNA of the CDR3: TGCGCCAGCAGCTTGGCCGGGGTGGGGCGGGGTACGCAGTATTTT. Its protein is CASSLAGVGRGTQYF.

CDR3 region: CASSRQRNTGELFF. The CDR3, as DNA: TGTGCCAGCAGCCGACAGAGGAACACCGGGGAGCTGTTTTTT. The chain joins TRBV14 to TRBJ2-2; TRBD1 might be the D (5 bases). Per the germline V gene, CDR1 is SGHDN and CDR2 is FVKESK. The length of the CDR3 is 14 residues. V lost 4 bases and J lost 1, with 7 bases in between.

The V and J genes are TRBV27 and TRBJ2-5; TRBD2 is a possible D gene (5 bases). Per germline, CDR1 MNHEY and CDR2 SMNVEV (reference sequence). The V and J ends lost 5 bases and 4 bases respectively, with 8 bases between them. There are 12 residues in the CDR3. DNA of the CDR3: TGTGCCAGCAGTACCCGGGGAGAGACCCAGTACTTC. As protein: CASSTRGETQYF.

The rearrangement links TRBV6-5 to TRBJ1-2; TRBD1 agrees at 10 bases. The CDR3 has 15 residues. V was pared by 6 bases and J by 2 bases, with 6 bases of the junction left unmatched. Germline V gives CDR1 MNHEY, CDR2 SVGAGI. In DNA form, the CDR3 reads TGTGCCAGCAGGGACAGGGGGGTTCGGAACTATGGCTACACCTTC. Residues: CASRDRGVRNYGYTF.

The gene calls are TRBV5-6 and TRBJ1-2, with 8 bases lining up with TRBD1. The CDR3 consists of 14 residues. The V segment lost 3 bases and the J segment 8 bases; nucleotides outside the gene matches: 9. The germline gives CDR1 SGHDT, CDR2 YYEEEE. The DNA for the CDR3 is TGTGCCAGCAGCTCCCAGGACAGGGTAGGAGGCTACACCTTC. Encoded protein: CASSSQDRVGGYTF.

This rearrangement joins TRBV2 to TRBJ2-1, with TRBD2 identical over 10 bases. There are 13 residues in the CDR3. Germline V gene data show CDR1 as SNHLY and CDR2 as FYNNEI. V shed 8 bases, J shed 5 bases, and the junction held 3 bases outside the gene matches. The CDR3 sequence: CASELAGDNEQFF. In DNA form, the CDR3 reads TGTGCCAGCGAGCTAGCGGGGGACAATGAGCAGTTCTTC.

The genes are TRBV12-5 and TRBJ1-4; possibly TRBD1 for D (6 bases). From germline, CDR1 is LGHNT and CDR2 FRNRAP. The CDR3 loop spans 22 amino acids. Trimming took off 2 bases at V and 0 bases at J, with 28 bases between the two ends. CDR3 DNA sequence: TGTGCTAGTGGTTTGATGGCCCCCCAGACAGGTGGCGGATCTGCAACTAATGAAAAACTGTTTTTT. Amino acid sequence: CASGLMAPQTGGGSATNEKLFF.

The chain combines TRBV6-5 with TRBJ2-3, with TRBD2 matching over 9 bases. The CDR3 loop spans 15 amino acids. CDR1 is MNHEY, CDR2 SVGAGI, per germline. The V segment lost 3 bases and the J segment 2 bases; nucleotides outside the gene matches: 3. The CDR3 nucleotides read TGTGCCAGCAGTTATAGCGGGAGCTACACAGATACGCAGTATTTT. Amino acid sequence: CASSYSGSYTDTQYF.

This clone showed up just once. The chain recombines TRBV25-1 with TRBJ2-5, with TRBD1 matching over 10 bases. CDR1 and CDR2 from the germline V gene are MGHDK and SYGVNS. With V trimmed by 4 bases and J by 5 bases, 10 bases remained unmatched. CDR3 length: 16 amino acids. CDR3 bases: TGTGCCAGCAGTGGGAGGGACAGGGGAGGCTTCGAGACCCAGTACTTC. Encoded protein: CASSGRDRGGFETQYF.

This sequence joins TRBV28 and TRBJ1-4; D possibly corresponds to TRBD1 (5 bases). The CDR3 is 13 residues long. Per the germline V gene, CDR1 is MDHEN and CDR2 is SYDVKM. The germline V and J ends were trimmed by 11 bases and 8 bases, with 18 bases remaining between them. CDR3 protein: CAGKGNGKEKLFF. The CDR3 DNA sequence: TGTGCCGGGAAGGGGAATGGGAAGGAAAAACTGTTTTTT.